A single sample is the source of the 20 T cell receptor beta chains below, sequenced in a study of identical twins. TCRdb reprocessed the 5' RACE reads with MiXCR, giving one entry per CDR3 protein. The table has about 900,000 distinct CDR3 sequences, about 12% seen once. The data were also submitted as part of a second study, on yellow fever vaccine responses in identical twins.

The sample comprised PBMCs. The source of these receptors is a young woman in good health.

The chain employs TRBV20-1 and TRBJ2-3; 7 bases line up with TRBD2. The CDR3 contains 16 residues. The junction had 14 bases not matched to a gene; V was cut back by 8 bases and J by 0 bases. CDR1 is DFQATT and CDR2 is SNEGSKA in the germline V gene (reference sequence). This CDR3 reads CSQRLAANPSTDTQYF. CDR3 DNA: TGCAGTCAGCGACTAGCCGCCAACCCTAGCACAGATACGCAGTATTTT.

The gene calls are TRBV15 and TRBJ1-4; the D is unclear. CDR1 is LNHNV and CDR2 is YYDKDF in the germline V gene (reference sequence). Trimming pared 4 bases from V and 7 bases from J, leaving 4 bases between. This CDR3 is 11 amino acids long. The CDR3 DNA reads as TGTGCCACCAGCAAGGCTGAAAAACTGTTTTTT. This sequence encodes CATSKAEKLFF.

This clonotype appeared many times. CDR3 DNA: TGTGCCACCTACATCCGTCAGGGGACGGACACTGAAGCTTTCTTT. Its protein product is CATYIRQGTDTEAFF. The V and J genes are TRBV2 and TRBJ1-1, with a weak D call TRBD1 (6 bases). Trimming removed 10 bases at V and 3 bases at J, with 21 bases between. Per the germline V gene, CDR1 is SNHLY and CDR2 is FYNNEI. The CDR3 runs to 15 residues.

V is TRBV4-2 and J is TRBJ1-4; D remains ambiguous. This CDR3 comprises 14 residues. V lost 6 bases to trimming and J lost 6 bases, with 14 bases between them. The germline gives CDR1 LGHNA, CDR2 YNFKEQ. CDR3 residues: CASRRAIADEKLFF. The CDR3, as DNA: TGTGCCAGCAGACGGGCGATAGCTGATGAAAAACTGTTTTTT.

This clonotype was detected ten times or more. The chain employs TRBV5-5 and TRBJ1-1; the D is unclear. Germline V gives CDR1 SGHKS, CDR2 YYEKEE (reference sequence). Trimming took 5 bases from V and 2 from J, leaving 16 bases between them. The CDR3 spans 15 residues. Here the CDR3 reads CASRDEGIGNTEAFF. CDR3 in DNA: TGTGCCAGCAGGGACGAGGGTATAGGAAACACTGAAGCTTTCTTT.

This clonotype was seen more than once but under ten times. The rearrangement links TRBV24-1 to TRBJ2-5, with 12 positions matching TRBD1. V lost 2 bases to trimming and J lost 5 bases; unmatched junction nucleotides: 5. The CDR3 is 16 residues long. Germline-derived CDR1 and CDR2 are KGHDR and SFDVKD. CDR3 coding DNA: TGTGCCACCAGTGATTCGGGACAGGGGGCGCGGGAGACCCAGTACTTC. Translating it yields CATSDSGQGARETQYF.

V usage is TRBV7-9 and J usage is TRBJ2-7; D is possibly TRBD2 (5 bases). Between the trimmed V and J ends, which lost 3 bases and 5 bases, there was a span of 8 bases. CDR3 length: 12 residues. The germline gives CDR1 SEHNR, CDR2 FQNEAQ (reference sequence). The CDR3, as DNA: TGTGCCAGCAGCTTTAGGGAGCACGAGCAGTACTTC. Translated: CASSFREHEQYF.

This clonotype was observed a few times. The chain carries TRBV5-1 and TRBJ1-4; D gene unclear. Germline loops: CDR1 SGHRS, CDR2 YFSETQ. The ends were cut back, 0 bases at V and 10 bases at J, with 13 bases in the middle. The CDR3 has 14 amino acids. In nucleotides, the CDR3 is TGCGCCAGCAGCTTGGAGACCGGTGGAGGAAAACTGTTTTTT. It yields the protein CASSLETGGGKLFF.

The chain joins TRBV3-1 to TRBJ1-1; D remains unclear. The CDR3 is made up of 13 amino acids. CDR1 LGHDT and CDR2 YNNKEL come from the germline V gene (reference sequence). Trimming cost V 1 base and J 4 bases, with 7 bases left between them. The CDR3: CASSQVTVTEAFF. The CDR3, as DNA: TGTGCCAGCAGCCAAGTCACAGTCACTGAAGCTTTCTTT.

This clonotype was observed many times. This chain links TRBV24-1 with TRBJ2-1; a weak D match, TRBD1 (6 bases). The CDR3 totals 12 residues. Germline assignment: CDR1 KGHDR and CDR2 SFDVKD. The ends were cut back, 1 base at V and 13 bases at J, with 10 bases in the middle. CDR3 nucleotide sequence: TGTGCCACCAGTGATTTAAAGGGGGATCAGTTCTTC. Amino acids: CATSDLKGDQFF.

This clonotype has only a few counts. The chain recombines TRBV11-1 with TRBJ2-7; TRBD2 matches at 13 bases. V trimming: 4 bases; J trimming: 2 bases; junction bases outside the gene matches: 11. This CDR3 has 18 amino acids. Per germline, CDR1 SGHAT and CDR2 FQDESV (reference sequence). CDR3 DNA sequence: TGTGCCAGCAGCTCAACTAACTATACTAGCGGGAGGGCCTACGAGCAGTACTTC. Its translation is CASSSTNYTSGRAYEQYF.

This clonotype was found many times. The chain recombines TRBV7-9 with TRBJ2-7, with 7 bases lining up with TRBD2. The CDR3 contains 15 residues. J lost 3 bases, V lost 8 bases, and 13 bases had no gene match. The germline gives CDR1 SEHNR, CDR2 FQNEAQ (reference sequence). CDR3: CASDGGTGRVYEQYF. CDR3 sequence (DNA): TGTGCCAGCGACGGGGGGACCGGGCGGGTCTACGAGCAGTACTTC.

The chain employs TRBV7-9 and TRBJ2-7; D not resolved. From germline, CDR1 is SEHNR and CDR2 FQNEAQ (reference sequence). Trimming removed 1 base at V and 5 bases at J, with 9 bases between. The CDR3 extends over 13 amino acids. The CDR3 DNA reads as TGTGCCAGCAGCTTAGACGGACCCCACGAGCAGTACTTC. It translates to CASSLDGPHEQYF. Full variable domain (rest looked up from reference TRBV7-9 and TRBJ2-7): DTGVSQNPRHKITKRGQNVTFRCDPISEHNRLYWYRQTLGQGPEFLTYFQNEAQLEKSRLLSDRFSAERPKGSFSTLEIQRTEQGDSAMYLCASSLDGPHEQYFGPGTRLTVT.

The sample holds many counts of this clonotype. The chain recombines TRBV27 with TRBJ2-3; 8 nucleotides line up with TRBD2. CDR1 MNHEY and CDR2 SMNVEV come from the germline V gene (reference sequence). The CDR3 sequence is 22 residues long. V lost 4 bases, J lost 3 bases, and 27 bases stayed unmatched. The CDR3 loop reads CASSSSHRGLASYLYQTDTQYF. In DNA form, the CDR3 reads TGTGCCAGCAGTTCGTCTCACCGCGGACTAGCCTCCTACCTATACCAAACAGATACGCAGTATTTT.

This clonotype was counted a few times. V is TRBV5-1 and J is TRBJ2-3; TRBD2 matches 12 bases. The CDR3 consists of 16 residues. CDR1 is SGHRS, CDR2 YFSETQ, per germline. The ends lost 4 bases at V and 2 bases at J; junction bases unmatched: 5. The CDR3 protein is CASSPWTSGVTDTQYF. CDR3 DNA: TGCGCCAGCAGCCCGTGGACTAGCGGGGTCACAGATACGCAGTATTTT.

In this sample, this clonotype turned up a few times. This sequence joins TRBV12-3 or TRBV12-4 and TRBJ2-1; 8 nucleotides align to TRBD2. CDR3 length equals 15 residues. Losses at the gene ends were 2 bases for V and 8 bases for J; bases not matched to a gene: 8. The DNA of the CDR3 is TGTGCCAGCAGTTTATCGGGAGGGCCTACTCATGAGCAGTTCTTC. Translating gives CASSLSGGPTHEQFF.

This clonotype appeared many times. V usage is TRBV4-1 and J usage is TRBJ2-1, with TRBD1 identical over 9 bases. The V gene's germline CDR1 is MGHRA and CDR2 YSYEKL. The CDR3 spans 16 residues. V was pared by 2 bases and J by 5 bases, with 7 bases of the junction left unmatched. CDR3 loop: CASSQRTGEGHNEQFF. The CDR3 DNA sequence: TGCGCCAGCAGCCAAAGGACAGGGGAGGGTCACAATGAGCAGTTCTTC.

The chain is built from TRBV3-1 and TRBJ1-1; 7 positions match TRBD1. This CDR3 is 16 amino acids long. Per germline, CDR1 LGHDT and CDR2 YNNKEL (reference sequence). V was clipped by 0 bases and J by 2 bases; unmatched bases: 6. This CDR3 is CASSQEVDRFNTEAFF. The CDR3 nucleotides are TGTGCCAGCAGCCAAGAGGTGGACAGGTTTAACACTGAAGCTTTCTTT.

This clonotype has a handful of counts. CDR3: CASSFSSGRADSTGELFF. CDR3 DNA: TGTGCCAGCAGTTTTAGCAGCGGGAGGGCCGATAGCACCGGGGAGCTGTTTTTT. The chain couples TRBV12-3 or TRBV12-4 to TRBJ2-2, with 10 nucleotides matching TRBD2. V lost 3 bases to trimming and J lost 4 bases; unmatched junction nucleotides: 11. The CDR3 length is 18 residues.

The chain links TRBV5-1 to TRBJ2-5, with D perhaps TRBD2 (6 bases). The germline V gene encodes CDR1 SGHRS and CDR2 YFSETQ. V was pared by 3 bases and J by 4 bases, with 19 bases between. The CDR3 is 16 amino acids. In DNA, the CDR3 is TGCGCCAGCAGCTACTCGGCATCGGGGGTCGGAGAGACCCAGTACTTC. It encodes CASSYSASGVGETQYF.